This TCR beta chain comes out of a study of T cell responses to AZD1222 COVID-19 vaccine. Findings and limits, study-wide: Vaccine-associated CD4 TCRs ranged over spike, dominating at 160-218 and 743-854. Just a handful of AZD1222 recipients tested seropositive at baseline.

A remark on this clone: Its antigen is not known.

The CDR3 sequence is 20 residues long. The germline V gene has CDR1 SGHDN and CDR2 FVKESK. Trimming removed 4 bases at V and 0 bases at J, with 25 bases between. TCRdb's table, derived via immunoSEQ multiplex PCR, lists solely in-frame clones and lacks some. Of tens of thousands of clones listed, over 80% are singletons. This chain connects TRBV14 to TRBJ2-4, with D perhaps TRBD1 or TRBD2 (6 bases each). The specimen was peripheral blood, collected on day 0 of AZD1222 vaccination. The sequence was collected from an adult in good health. CDR3 amino acids: CASSRTELGGGSIAKNIQYF. The CDR3 DNA sequence: TGTGCCAGCAGCCGTACTGAGTTGGGGGGCGGCTCTATAGCCAAAAACATTCAGTACTTC.